This passage covers 13 T cell receptor beta chains from one sample sequenced in a study of blood T cell repertoires in COVID-19 (dated by TCRdb to about 2020). Library generation was performed with the immunoSEQ multiplex PCR assay. The immuneACCESS repertoire file appears here via TCRdb, limited to in-frame rearrangements. These files lack a portion of the clones; in checked studies, under half of the deficit traces to unresolved V genes, and the cause of the others is not known. The sample profile shows some 180,000 clones; more than 80% of them were found once. Jointly, the top ten make up approximately 11% of the sample. Sequencing was performed on peripheral blood. Receptor source: a middle-aged woman with COVID-19, enrolled during active disease.

This sequence joins TRBV3-1 (or the pseudogene TRBV3-2) and TRBJ1-3, with D tentatively TRBD1 (5 bases). Deletions cut 5 bases from V and 4 bases from J, with 18 bases between. The CDR3 covers 16 residues. Germline values: CDR1 LGHDT, CDR2 YNNKEL (reference sequence). The CDR3 is CASSEYGRGPGNTIYF. In DNA, the CDR3 is TGTGCCAGCAGCGAGTACGGAAGGGGCCCGGGAAACACCATATATTTT.

This chain connects TRBV6-5 to TRBJ1-2, with 7 bases lining up with TRBD1. V shed 8 bases and J 7 bases; nucleotides not matched to a gene: 7. This CDR3 has 12 residues. Per germline, CDR1 MNHEY and CDR2 SVGAGI. For the CDR3, the DNA is TGTGCCAGCCGGGTAGGGGGCTCTGGCTACACCTTC. As protein: CASRVGGSGYTF.

The rearrangement uses TRBV11-2 and TRBJ2-1; perhaps TRBD1 as D (6 bases). Between the trimmed V and J ends, which lost 7 bases and 9 bases, there was a span of 16 bases. CDR3 length: 13 amino acids. Germline V gene data show CDR1 as SGHAT and CDR2 as FQNNGV. CDR3 DNA: TGTGCCAGCACTATCACACAGGGCAGTGAGCAGTTCTTC. It yields the protein CASTITQGSEQFF.

This clone was recorded a few times. An end of the junction differs from the germline gene, which may be a read error. The chain is built from TRBV5-8 and TRBJ2-3, with TRBD1 identical over 9 bases. Per germline, CDR1 SGHTS and CDR2 YDEGEE. The CDR3 runs 15 residues. The CDR3: CASSLGQGGADTQYF. Here the CDR3 DNA reads TGTGCCAGCAGTTTGGGACAGGGAGGAGCAGATACGCAGTATTTT.

This clone was found a few times. The rearrangement uses TRBV6-5 and TRBJ2-7, with TRBD2 identical over 8 bases. Germline lookup yields CDR1 MNHEY and CDR2 SVGAGI. CDR3 length: 14 amino acids. The ends lost 11 bases at V and 1 base at J; junction bases unmatched: 10. In DNA, the CDR3 is TGTGCCTGCCGGGGGTTAGCGGGGTCCTACGAGCAGTACTTC. This encodes CACRGLAGSYEQYF.

This clone came up once. The chain couples TRBV29-1 to TRBJ2-5; TRBD2 matches 12 bases. V shed 4 bases, J shed 7 bases, and the junction held 7 bases outside the gene matches. The germline gives CDR1 SQVTM, CDR2 ANQGSEA. CDR3 length: 14 residues. CDR3 region: CSVGTSGAWGTQYF. CDR3 bases: TGCAGCGTTGGGACTAGCGGGGCATGGGGGACCCAGTACTTC.

This rearrangement joins TRBV7-9 to TRBJ1-1, with D possibly TRBD1 on 6 matching bases. Trimming removed 3 bases from V and 8 bases from J, with 13 bases in between. Germline loops: CDR1 SEHNR, CDR2 FQNEAQ (reference sequence). This CDR3 contains 13 residues. This CDR3 is CASSFSVGTEAFF. CDR3 DNA sequence: TGTGCCAGCAGCTTCTCCGTGGGGACAGAAGCTTTCTTT.

The V call is TRBV7-8, the J call TRBJ1-1; 8 positions agree with TRBD1. CDR3 size: 15 residues. The V gene's germline CDR1 is SGHVS and CDR2 FQNEAQ. Germline trimming cut 1 base from V and 6 bases from J; bases unmatched to any gene: 7. The CDR3 loop reads CASSLGQGMWAEAFF. The CDR3, as DNA: TGTGCCAGCAGCTTAGGACAGGGGATGTGGGCTGAAGCTTTCTTT.

This clone was seen more than once but under ten times. This chain joins TRBV6-2 or TRBV6-3 and TRBJ2-1; D is possibly TRBD2 (5 bases). V was shortened by 2 bases and J by 8 bases, with 10 bases between the two germline ends. CDR1 and CDR2 from the germline V gene are MNHEY and SVGEGT. The CDR3 has 13 amino acids. DNA of the CDR3: TGTGCCAGCAGTTACACCGGAGGATATGAGCAGTTCTTC. It codes for CASSYTGGYEQFF.

The rearrangement links TRBV30 to TRBJ1-2; 8 bases are a match to TRBD1. Trimming removed 4 bases from V and 4 bases from J; junction bases left unmatched: 5. Per the germline V gene, CDR1 is GTSNPN and CDR2 is SVGIG (reference sequence). The CDR3 has 13 amino acids. The DNA of the CDR3 is TGTGCCTGGACCCCCACAGGGGGCTATGGCTACACCTTC. It specifies CAWTPTGGYGYTF.

The DNA of the CDR3 is TGTGCCAGCAGCAGAGGGGGAGGGCCGATTGAGCAGTTCTTC. Protein product: CASSRGGGPIEQFF. This chain uses TRBV28 with TRBJ2-1; D is perhaps TRBD2 (7 bases). Trimming took off 6 bases at V and 9 bases at J, with 18 bases between the two ends. The CDR3 has 14 amino acids. Germline CDR1 and CDR2: MDHEN and SYDVKM.

The CDR3 coding sequence is TGTGCCAGCAGCTTAAAGGCGAGCGGCGGGAGGCGAGAGACCCAGTACTTC. As protein: CASSLKASGGRRETQYF. The chain links TRBV11-2 to TRBJ2-5, with 8 bases identical to TRBD2. The CDR3 extends over 17 amino acids. Germline CDR1 and CDR2: SGHAT and FQNNGV. V was clipped by 2 bases and J by 4 bases; unmatched bases: 12.

The CDR3 spells CASSHRQGYGYTF. The CDR3 DNA reads as TGTGCCAGCAGCCATCGACAGGGGTATGGCTACACCTTC. This chain links TRBV5-4 with TRBJ1-2, with 8 bases aligning to TRBD1. The J segment lost 5 bases and the V segment lost 4 bases, leaving 4 bases of the junction unmatched. Germline V gene lookup returns CDR1 SGHNT and CDR2 YYREEE (reference sequence). CDR3 length: 13 residues.